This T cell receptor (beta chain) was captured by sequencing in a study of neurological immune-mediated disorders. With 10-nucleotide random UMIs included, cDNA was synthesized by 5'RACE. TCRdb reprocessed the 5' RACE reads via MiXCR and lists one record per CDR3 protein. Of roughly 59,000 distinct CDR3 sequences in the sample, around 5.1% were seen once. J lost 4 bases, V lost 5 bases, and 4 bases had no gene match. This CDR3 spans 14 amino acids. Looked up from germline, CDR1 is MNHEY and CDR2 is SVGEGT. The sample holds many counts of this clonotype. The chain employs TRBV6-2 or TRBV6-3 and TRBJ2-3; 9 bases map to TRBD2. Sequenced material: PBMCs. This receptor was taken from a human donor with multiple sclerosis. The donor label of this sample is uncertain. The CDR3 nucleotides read TGTGCCAGCAGTGCGGGGGGGCACGCAGATACGCAGTATTTT. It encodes CASSAGGHADTQYF.